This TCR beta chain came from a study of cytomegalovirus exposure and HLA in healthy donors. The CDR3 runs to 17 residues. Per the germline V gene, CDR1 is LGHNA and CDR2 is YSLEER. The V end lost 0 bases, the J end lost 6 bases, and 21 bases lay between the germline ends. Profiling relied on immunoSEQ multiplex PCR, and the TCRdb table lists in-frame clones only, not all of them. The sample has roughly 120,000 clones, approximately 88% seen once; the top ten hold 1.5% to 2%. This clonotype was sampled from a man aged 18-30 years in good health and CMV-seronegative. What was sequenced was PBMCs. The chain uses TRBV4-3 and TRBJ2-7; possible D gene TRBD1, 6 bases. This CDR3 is CASSQEGWGDRSIEQYF. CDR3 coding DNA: TGCGCCAGCAGCCAAGAAGGGTGGGGTGACAGGTCGATCGAGCAGTACTTC.